This T cell receptor (beta chain) was captured by sequencing in a study of cytomegalovirus exposure and HLA in healthy donors (dated by TCRdb to the late 2010s). Background for the entire study: An earlier analysis of several hundred of the donors reported roughly 300 Gb of sequence data and 117 million unique TCR beta sequences obtained from around 180 million T cells. In addition to the first cohort of 666 subjects, a separate validation cohort of under 150 different subjects was used. The number of donors typed differed by locus, with roughly 620-630 for A, B, C, DRB1 and DQB1, roughly 520 for DQA1, 606 for DPA1, and over 400 for DPB1. Both class I and class II loci were covered by HLA typing, at four-digit resolution. Among around 400 genotyped donors of the cohort, an average of roughly 240,000 unique TCR beta nucleotide sequences were sequenced per donor, about a sixth of them non-productive. The later analysis used no new phenotypic data to find candidate immune exposures, relying instead on TCR beta sequences and their occurrence across donors. The study aimed to test whether cataloging public T cell receptors could reveal signatures of past pathogen exposure. Of the roughly 400 genotyped donors, more than 75% were placed in the genetic ancestry cluster associated with self-reported Caucasian donors. In a later analysis, previously published TCR beta repertoires from several hundred donors were re-analyzed and high-resolution HLA genotyping was added so that TCR occurrence patterns could be studied. The study profiled the T cell repertoires of 500 to 800 subjects by immunosequencing and related them to cytomegalovirus serostatus. In a later genetic analysis, genome-wide SNP genotypes for about three fifths of the roughly 670 donors were used, and that subset was treated as a discovery cohort. High-throughput TCR immunosequencing, statistical association of individual TCRs with disease status, and machine learning were combined to predict cytomegalovirus infection status. An early release covering more than 500 HLA-typed donors comprised approximately 300 gigabases of sequencing data and 85 million or so unique TCR sequences. All discovery cohort repertoires had been generated on a single sequencing platform. An earlier analysis of 500 to 750 of the donors applied high-throughput TCR beta sequencing to assess whether each TCR beta V gene segment acted as functional or pseudogenic. Donor age, sex, ethnicity and CMV serostatus were collected together with the repertoire data. Roughly 5 DR-DQ haplotypes were treated as single units for association and clustering because of strong linkage in the cohort.

The germline V gene gives CDR1 as MRHNA and CDR2 as SNTAGT. The V end gives up 2 bases and the J end 2 bases, leaving 1 base in the junction not matched to a gene. From its cysteine to its phenylalanine, the CDR3 spans 14 amino acids. Only the CDR3 part of the read is kept: 42 bases, read in frame from the first base. Receptor amplification or capture employed the immunoSEQ multiplex PCR assay. For the multiplex PCR, a mixture combining 60 forward primers for TCR Vbeta segments and 13 reverse primers for TCR Jbeta segments was used. The CDR3 region of rearranged TCR beta genes was amplified from genomic DNA with a multiplex PCR assay. The amplified TCR beta libraries were sequenced on the Illumina HiSeq System as 87-base-pair reads. In the paper's pipeline: Across the 670 or so repertoires, a later analysis counted tens of millions of unique TCR beta chains, 9 million to 14 million of which were shared by at least two donors. A nearest-neighbor algorithm error-corrected the raw reads and collapsed the reads into unique sequences, merging closely related sequences to remove PCR and sequencing errors. To assign V, D and J gene segments, CDR3 sequences were aligned to IMGT reference sequences. For a sequence to be retained, at least a six-nucleotide match to both a V gene segment and a J gene segment was required. Rearrangements were classified as productive when the CDR3 lacked stop codons and remained in frame with V and J, and all other rearrangements were classified as non-productive. CDR3 was defined according to IMGT convention as the region running from the second conserved V-encoded cysteine to the conserved J-encoded phenylalanine. The earlier analysis of about 590 of the donors excluded sequences that lacked an unambiguous match to a single V gene segment. An earlier analysis of over 450 of the donors classified V segments as functional when productive rearrangements were above 56.7% and as segregating when the standard deviation between donors was above 5%. To diagnose cytomegalovirus status from the catalog of TCR beta chain sequences, a statistical classification framework was built. V and J gene assignment, in a later analysis, came from comparing TCR nucleotide sequences with IMGT/GENE-DB human TR gene sequences. The TCRdist pipeline was used in a later analysis to assign CDR3 sequences and most-parsimonious VDJ recombination scenarios. In a later analysis, each TCR beta chain was defined by its CDR3 amino acid sequence together with its V-gene family, and reads lacking a unique V-gene family were excluded. A later analysis removed 592 highly shared, low-generation-probability nucleotide sequences to deal with suspected cross-contamination and a sequencing artifact. A later analysis calculated a clonal expansion index for each public chain from normalized within-repertoire ranks of inferred template counts. In a later analysis, generation probabilities were computed with a VDJ recombination model fitted to out-of-frame rearrangements, and the resulting probabilities were checked against IGoR. In a later analysis, TCR-TCR, TCR-HLA and TCR-CMV co-occurrence was scored with hypergeometric tests, and a repertoire-size bias correction was applied to TCR pairs. False discovery rates were estimated in a later analysis by permuting HLA or CMV assignments 20 times. A later analysis grouped co-occurring TCRs with DBSCAN, adding TCRdist sequence similarity when clustering within HLA-allele-positive subsets. Repertoires with fewer than 30,000 or more than 120,000 public chains, plus five repertoires with anomalous nucleotide sharing, were excluded from co-occurrence clustering. The immuneACCESS repertoire file appears here via TCRdb, limited to in-frame rearrangements. These files lack a portion of the clones; in checked studies, under half of the deficit traces to unresolved V genes, and the cause of the others is not known. That table gives V, J and clone size, and the DNA gave D and trimming. The sample table shows some 110,000 clones, and 75% to 80% are seen once. The top ten hold roughly 5% of the sample.

The cohort was made up of under 800 healthy bone marrow donors. At the time of sampling, all cohort members were nominally healthy, though unrecorded immune exposures were likely present. The donor was CMV seropositive and belonged to the group of over 250 seropositive cohort members. A peripheral blood sample was provided by each donor, and peripheral blood mononuclear cells were used for TCR beta sequencing. The Qiagen DNeasy Blood Extraction Kit was used to extract genomic DNA from the blood cell samples. Worth noting for this clone: Its binding antigen is unknown. No much larger clonotype is one base removed from it; base qualities were not supplied.

What the authors observed across the whole study: In a later genetic analysis, a missense DCLRE1C variant was associated with V-gene and J-gene trimming of TCR beta chains, and the association was replicated in an independent cohort. In a later genetic analysis, fewer N-insertions in productive TCRs were reported among donors in an Asian-associated ancestry cluster than the roughly 700-donor mean. Across donors, most TCR sequences were observed very rarely, whereas some public TCRs were present in many individuals. According to the authors, the approach could potentially be generalized to other disease states and immunological phenotypes. A few of the identified cytomegalovirus-associated TCR beta chains were confirmed in vitro to be specific for cytomegalovirus antigens. This cohort had only TCR beta chains sequenced, and the lack of alpha or paired-chain data limited which features could be detected. Linkage disequilibrium might explain the correlated functional status among segregating V segments, but an unknown experimental factor could not be ruled out. A further reported finding was that TCR beta sequences accurately predicted the HLA-A and HLA-B alleles for most subjects in the first cohort. Because HLA typing was unavailable for some donors at each locus, only the typed subset was used in association tests. According to a later analysis, most CMV-associated TCR beta chains appeared to be HLA-restricted, and the HLA associations seemed to be driven largely by CMV exposure. In both the original and validation cohorts, the classifier was reported to diagnose cytomegalovirus status with high specificity and sensitivity. In an earlier analysis of around 600 of the donors, most TCR beta V segments were observed in productive rearrangements about 87% or about 30% of the time, broadly matching IMGT annotations. Immune exposure information for the cohort was limited to CMV serostatus. Strong co-occurrence of HLA alleles, especially DR and DQ, made assigning TCR associations to individual alleles difficult. According to a later analysis, TCR association rates differed among HLA loci, with DRB1 alleles showing the most associated TCRs and HLA-C alleles showing the fewest. A cluster of highly shared sequence variants was judged likely to be a technical artifact of the sequencing pipeline. Presence/absence analyses assumed roughly uniform sequencing depth across donors, an assumption that may not hold. The 87-base-pair reads could not distinguish some IMGT-functional V segments, including TRBV6-2 and TRBV6-3, so those segments were excluded. According to a later analysis, parvovirus B19, influenza, CMV and Epstein-Barr virus appeared linked to several top co-occurrence clusters. A later analysis found that HLA-associated TCR beta chains were more clonally expanded and had lower generation probabilities than equally common non-associated chains. A later analysis associated some 17,000 TCR beta sequences with specific HLA alleles at a false discovery rate of 0.05. Because counts were too low, roughly 18 rarely observed V segments, including chromosome 9 orphons, were left out of the earlier analysis of several hundred of the donors. The study gave a list of about 160 TCR beta chains associated with cytomegalovirus.

The source is a man aged 55 to 70 in good health and CMV-seropositive. The V and J genes are TRBV6-4 and TRBJ2-3, and TRBD1 matches 7 of the central bases. Sequencing input: PBMCs. The CDR3 reads as follows: CASSDQGVTDTQYF. The nucleotides are TGTGCCAGCAGTGACCAGGGGGTCACAGATACGCAGTATTTT.